This TCR beta chain stems from a study of blood T cell repertoires in COVID-19. Turning to the study itself: COVID-19 samples, acute and convalescent, were from the United States, Italy and Spain. PBMCs, B-cell-depleted T cells, or T cells were the source of the cDNA or gDNA that made up the material.

Germline V gene sequence: CDR1 SQVTM, CDR2 ANQGSEA. V dropped 6 bases and J dropped 6 bases, with 11 bases sitting between them. CDR3 length: 12 residues. Source study methods: Reference gene primer amplification yielded estimated nucleated cell counts. Clones were read by immunoSEQ multiplex PCR, and TCRdb kept only the in-frame ones, dropping some. The DNA gave D and trimming, while V, J and clone size come from that table. The repertoire includes 280,000 or so clones, approximately 85% of them detected once, and about an eighth sits in the top ten. The rearrangement joins TRBV29-1 to TRBJ2-2; D is possibly TRBD2 (6 bases). This sequence originates from a human donor in a cohort sampled during active COVID-19. Sequencing input: peripheral blood. This CDR3 reads CSVTSLAGELFF. Here the CDR3 DNA reads TGCAGCGTGACTAGTTTGGCCGGGGAGCTGTTTTTT.